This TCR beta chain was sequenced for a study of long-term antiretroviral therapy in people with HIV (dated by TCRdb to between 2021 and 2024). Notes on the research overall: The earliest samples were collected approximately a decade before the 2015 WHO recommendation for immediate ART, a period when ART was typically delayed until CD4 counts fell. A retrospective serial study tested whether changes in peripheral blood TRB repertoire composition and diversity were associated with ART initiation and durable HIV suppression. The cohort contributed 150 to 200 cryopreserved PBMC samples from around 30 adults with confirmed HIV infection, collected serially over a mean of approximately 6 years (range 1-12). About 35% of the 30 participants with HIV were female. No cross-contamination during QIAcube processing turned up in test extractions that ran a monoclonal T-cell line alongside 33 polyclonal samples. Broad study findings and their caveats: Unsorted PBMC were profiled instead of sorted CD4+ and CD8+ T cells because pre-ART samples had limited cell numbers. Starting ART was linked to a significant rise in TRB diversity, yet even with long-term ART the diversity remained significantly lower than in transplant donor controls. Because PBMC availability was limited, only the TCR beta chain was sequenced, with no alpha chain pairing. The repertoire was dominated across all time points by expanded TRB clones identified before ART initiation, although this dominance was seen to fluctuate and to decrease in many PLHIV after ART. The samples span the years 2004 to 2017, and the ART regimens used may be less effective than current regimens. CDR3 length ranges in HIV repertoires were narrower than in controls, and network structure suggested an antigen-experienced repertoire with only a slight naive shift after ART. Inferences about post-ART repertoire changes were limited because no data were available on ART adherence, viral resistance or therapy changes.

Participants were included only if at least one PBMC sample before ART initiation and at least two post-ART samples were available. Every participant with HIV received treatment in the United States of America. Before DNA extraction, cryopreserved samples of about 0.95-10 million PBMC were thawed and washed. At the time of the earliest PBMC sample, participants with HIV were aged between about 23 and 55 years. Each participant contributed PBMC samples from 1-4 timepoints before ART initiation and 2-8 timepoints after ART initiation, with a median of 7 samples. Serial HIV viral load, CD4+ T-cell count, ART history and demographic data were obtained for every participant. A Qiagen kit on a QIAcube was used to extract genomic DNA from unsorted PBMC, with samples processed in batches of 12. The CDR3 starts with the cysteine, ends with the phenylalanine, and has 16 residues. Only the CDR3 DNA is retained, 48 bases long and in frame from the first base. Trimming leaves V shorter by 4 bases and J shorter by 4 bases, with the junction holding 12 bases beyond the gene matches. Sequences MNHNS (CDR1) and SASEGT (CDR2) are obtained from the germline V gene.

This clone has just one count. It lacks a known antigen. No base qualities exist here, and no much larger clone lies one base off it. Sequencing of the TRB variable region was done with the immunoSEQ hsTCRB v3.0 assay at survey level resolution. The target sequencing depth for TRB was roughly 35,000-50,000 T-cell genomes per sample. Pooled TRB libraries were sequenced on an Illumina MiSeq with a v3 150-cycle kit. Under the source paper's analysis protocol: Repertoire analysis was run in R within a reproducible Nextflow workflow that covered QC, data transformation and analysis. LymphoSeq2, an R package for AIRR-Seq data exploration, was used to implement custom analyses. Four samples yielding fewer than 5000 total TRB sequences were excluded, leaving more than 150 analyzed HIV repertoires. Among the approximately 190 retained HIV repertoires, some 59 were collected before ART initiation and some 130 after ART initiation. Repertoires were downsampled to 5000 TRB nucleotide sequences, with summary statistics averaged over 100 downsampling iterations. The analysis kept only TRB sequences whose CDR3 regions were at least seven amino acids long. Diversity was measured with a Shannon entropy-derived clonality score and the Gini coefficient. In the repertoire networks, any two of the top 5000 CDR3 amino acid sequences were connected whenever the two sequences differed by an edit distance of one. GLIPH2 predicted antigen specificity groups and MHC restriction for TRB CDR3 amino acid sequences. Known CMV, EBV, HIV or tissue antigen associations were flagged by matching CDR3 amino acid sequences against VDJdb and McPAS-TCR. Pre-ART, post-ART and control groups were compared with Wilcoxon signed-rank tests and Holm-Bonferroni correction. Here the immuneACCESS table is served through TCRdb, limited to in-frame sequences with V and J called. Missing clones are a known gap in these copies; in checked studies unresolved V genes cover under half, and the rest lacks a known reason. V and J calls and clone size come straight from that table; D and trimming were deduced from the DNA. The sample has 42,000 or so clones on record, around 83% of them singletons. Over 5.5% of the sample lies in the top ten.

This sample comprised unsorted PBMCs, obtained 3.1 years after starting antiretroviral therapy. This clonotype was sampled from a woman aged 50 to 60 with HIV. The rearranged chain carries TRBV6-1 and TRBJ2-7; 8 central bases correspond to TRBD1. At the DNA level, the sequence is TGTGCCAGCAGTGCCTCAGGGGGCGAAGCGAAATACGAGCAGTACTTC. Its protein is CASSASGGEAKYEQYF.